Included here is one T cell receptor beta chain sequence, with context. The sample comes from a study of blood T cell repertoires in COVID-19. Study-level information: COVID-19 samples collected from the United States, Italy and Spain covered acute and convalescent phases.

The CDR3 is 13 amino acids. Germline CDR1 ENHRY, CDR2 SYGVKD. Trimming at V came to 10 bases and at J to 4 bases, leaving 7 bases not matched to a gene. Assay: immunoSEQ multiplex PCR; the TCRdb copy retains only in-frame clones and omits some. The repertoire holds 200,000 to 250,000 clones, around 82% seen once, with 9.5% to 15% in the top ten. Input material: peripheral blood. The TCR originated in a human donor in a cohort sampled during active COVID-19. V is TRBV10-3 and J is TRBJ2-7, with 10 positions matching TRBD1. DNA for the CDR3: TGTGCCACGCGGACAGGGGGTTTTTACGAGCAGTACTTC. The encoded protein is CATRTGGFYEQYF.